Presented here are 16 T cell receptor beta chains from one specimen sequenced in a study of Ad26.COV2.S vaccination and SARS-CoV-2 variants. As for treatment: some 19 received Ad26.COV2.S at low or high dose, single or two shots; roughly five received placebo; per-sample allocation not given. Vaccine and placebo recipients were sampled on day 63 after the first injection. The assay was immunoSEQ multiplex PCR, and TCRdb's table has in-frame clones only and misses some. The table shows about 350,000 clones, with 88% occurring only once. Material: peripheral blood, obtained in a trial of Ad26.COV2.S vaccine versus placebo. The receptors stem from a person aged 18-60 years who received the Ad26.COV2.S COVID-19 vaccine or a placebo.

The chain has TRBV7-2 and TRBJ2-3, with TRBD2 matching over 7 bases. The CDR3 is 14 residues long. The germline gives CDR1 SGHTA, CDR2 FQGNSA. V gave up 2 bases and J gave up 4 bases; unmatched junction bases: 3. The CDR3 protein is CASSLRDYADTQYF. CDR3 nucleotides: TGTGCCAGCAGCTTAAGGGACTACGCAGATACGCAGTATTTT.

J is TRBJ2-5 and V is TRBV28; 9 nucleotides align to TRBD1. With 5 bases clipped from V and 3 bases from J, the junction kept 4 bases outside the gene matches. There are 14 residues in the CDR3. Germline CDR1 MDHEN, CDR2 SYDVKM. Here the CDR3 reads CASSRTGVKETQYF. The CDR3 DNA follows: TGTGCCAGCAGTCGGACAGGGGTTAAAGAGACCCAGTACTTC. Drawing the rest from reference TRBV28 and TRBJ2-5, the complete variable domain is DVKVTQSSRYLVKRTGEKVFLECVQDMDHENMFWYRQDPGLGLRLIYFSYDVKMKEKGDIPEGYSVSREKKERFSLILESASTNQTSMYLCASSRTGVKETQYFGPGTRLLVL.

This sequence joins TRBV5-1 and TRBJ2-2; either TRBD1 or TRBD2 may fit D (5 bases each). The CDR3 is 15 amino acids. Germline V gene data show CDR1 as SGHRS and CDR2 as YFSETQ. V lost 4 bases and J 5 bases, leaving 15 bases between the germline ends. The CDR3 sequence: CASSPGRDLTGELFF. The CDR3 DNA follows: TGCGCCAGCAGCCCCGGCAGGGACCTTACCGGGGAGCTGTTTTTT.

The chain carries TRBV3-1 (or the pseudogene TRBV3-2) and TRBJ1-2; D is unclear. Germline V gene lookup returns CDR1 LGHDT and CDR2 YNNKEL (reference sequence). The CDR3 spans 12 residues. V was shortened by 0 bases and J by 8 bases, with 7 bases between the two germline ends. CDR3 in DNA: TGTGCCAGCAGCCAAGATGCCGTGGGCTACACCTTC. Amino acids: CASSQDAVGYTF.

This chain connects TRBV6-2 or TRBV6-3 to TRBJ1-1; D unclear. Germline V CDR1 and CDR2: MNHEY, SVGEGT. The germline V and J ends were trimmed by 4 bases and 1 base, with 16 bases remaining between them. The CDR3 spans 16 residues. CDR3 in amino acids: CASSSPSSRSNTEAFF. CDR3 nucleotides: TGTGCCAGCAGTTCCCCATCATCAAGGTCGAACACTGAAGCTTTCTTT.

This rearrangement joins TRBV27 to TRBJ2-5; no reliable D call. The CDR3 is 15 amino acids. V was cut by 7 bases and J by 5 bases, with 20 bases left in between. Germline V gene lookup returns CDR1 MNHEY and CDR2 SMNVEV (reference sequence). Here the CDR3 DNA reads TGTGCCAGCAAAGAAGGTGTACTAAGTAGGGAGACCCAGTACTTC. This translates into CASKEGVLSRETQYF.

The rearrangement links TRBV6-5 to TRBJ2-7, with D hard to call. There are 13 residues in the CDR3. V dropped 7 bases and J dropped 2 bases, with 12 bases sitting between them. Germline V CDR1 and CDR2: MNHEY, SVGAGI. The CDR3 bases are TGTGCCAGCAACCTTGGCAGACCCTACGAGCAGTACTTC. Its translation is CASNLGRPYEQYF.

This chain links TRBV2 with TRBJ1-2; no clear D. The V gene's germline CDR1 is SNHLY and CDR2 FYNNEI. V was cut by 1 base and J by 7 bases, with 13 bases left in between. This CDR3 is 14 amino acids long. As DNA, the CDR3 is TGTGCCAGCAGTGAAGGGAGGGCGTTGAGTGGCTACACCTTC. This codes for CASSEGRALSGYTF.

The gene calls are TRBV5-4 and TRBJ2-1; the match to TRBD1 covers 7 bases. V dropped 4 bases and J dropped 5; count of bases not matched to a gene: 9. CDR3 length: 15 amino acids. Germline V gene data show CDR1 as SGHNT and CDR2 as YYREEE (reference sequence). In DNA, the CDR3 is TGTGCCAGCAGCGAGTACGGGACAGTACACAATGAGCAGTTCTTC. Translation gives CASSEYGTVHNEQFF.

The V call is TRBV6-5, the J call TRBJ1-4, with D possibly TRBD1 on 5 matching bases. The CDR3 sequence is 13 residues long. The V end was cut by 6 bases, the J end by 10 bases, with 15 bases between. Germline V gene lookup returns CDR1 MNHEY and CDR2 SVGAGI. The CDR3 DNA sequence: TGTGCCAGCAGCGGTCAGGGTCAGGGAAAACTGTTTTTT. Its protein product is CASSGQGQGKLFF.

This chain links TRBV9 with TRBJ2-1; 10 bases map to TRBD1. The CDR3 sequence is 16 residues long. Germline lookup yields CDR1 SGDLS and CDR2 YYNGEE. Trimming removed 0 bases from V and 2 bases from J; junction bases left unmatched: 2. Here the CDR3 DNA reads TGTGCCAGCAGCGTAGATGGACAGGGGGCCTACAATGAGCAGTTCTTC. Protein sequence: CASSVDGQGAYNEQFF.

This chain joins TRBV3-1 (or the pseudogene TRBV3-2) and TRBJ1-4; 8 nucleotides agree with TRBD1. The germline V gene has CDR1 LGHDT and CDR2 YNNKEL (reference sequence). The CDR3 extends over 15 amino acids. The ends lost 3 bases at V and 7 bases at J; junction bases unmatched: 7. Here the CDR3 reads CASSQMTGDIEKLFF. The CDR3 DNA sequence: TGTGCCAGCAGCCAGATGACAGGGGATATTGAAAAACTGTTTTTT.

The V gene is TRBV28, the J gene TRBJ2-3; tentatively, D is TRBD1 (5 bases). The CDR3 consists of 14 residues. Trimming shortened V by 5 bases and J by 8 bases, and 17 bases separated the two germline ends. The germline V gene has CDR1 MDHEN and CDR2 SYDVKM. The CDR3 DNA reads as TGTGCCAGCAGTCCTCACCAAACCCAGGGTACGCAGTATTTT. This encodes CASSPHQTQGTQYF.

This chain uses TRBV7-3 with TRBJ2-1, with TRBD1 matching over 7 bases. Germline V gene data show CDR1 as SGHTA and CDR2 as FQGTGA. This CDR3 has 16 amino acids. V trimming: 0 bases; J trimming: 8 bases; junction bases outside the gene matches: 10. CDR3 protein: CASSLTSPTTGDEQFF. CDR3 nucleotides: TGTGCCAGCAGCTTAACGTCCCCAACAACAGGGGATGAGCAGTTCTTC.

V usage is TRBV30 and J usage is TRBJ1-5; the D gene is possibly TRBD1 (6 bases). Trimming removed 2 bases at V and 1 base at J, with 6 bases between. Germline values: CDR1 GTSNPN, CDR2 SVGIG (reference sequence). The CDR3 spans 13 residues. The CDR3 here is CAWSRGSNQPQHF. CDR3 bases: TGTGCCTGGAGTAGGGGGAGCAATCAGCCCCAGCATTTT. The full variable domain, its missing parts supplied by reference TRBV30 and TRBJ1-5, is SQTIHQWPATLVQPVGSPLSLECTVEGTSNPNLYWYRQAAGRGLQLLFYSVGIGQISSEVPQNLSASRPQDRQFILSSKKLLLSDSGFYLCAWSRGSNQPQHFGDGTRLSIL.

This chain joins TRBV7-2 and TRBJ2-5, with D possibly matching TRBD1 (6 bases). V shed 1 base and J shed 4 bases, with 13 bases lying between them. This CDR3 spans 15 amino acids. CDR1 and CDR2 from the germline V gene are SGHTA and FQGNSA. The CDR3 protein is CASSLGSSRGETQYF. The CDR3, as DNA: TGTGCCAGCAGCTTAGGTAGCTCCAGGGGAGAGACCCAGTACTTC.